The 21 T cell receptor beta chains reported below all come from one sample, sequenced in a study of blood T cell repertoires in COVID-19. Here immunoSEQ multiplex PCR was the method, and the copy in TCRdb shows in-frame clones only, minus some. The repertoire includes tens of thousands of clones, just over 85% of them detected once, and about 11% sits in the top ten. Sequenced: peripheral blood. These receptors were taken from a man in his 70s with active or convalescent COVID-19.

The rearrangement links TRBV30 to TRBJ2-5; D unresolved. CDR1 and CDR2 (germline): GTSNPN, SVGIG (reference sequence). The CDR3 is 11 amino acids. The V end lost 0 bases, the J end lost 5 bases, and 4 bases lay between the germline ends. The CDR3 loop is CAWSVQETQYF. The CDR3 coding sequence is TGTGCCTGGAGTGTACAGGAGACCCAGTACTTC.

V usage is TRBV9 and J usage is TRBJ1-1; possible D gene TRBD1, 6 bases. The CDR3 length is 14 residues. Trimming took 0 bases from V and 1 from J, leaving 7 bases between them. Germline loops: CDR1 SGDLS, CDR2 YYNGEE. The CDR3 spells CASSVAGANTEAFF. The CDR3 DNA reads as TGTGCCAGCAGCGTAGCAGGGGCGAACACTGAAGCTTTCTTT.

The rearrangement links TRBV5-5 to TRBJ2-1; 14 bases match TRBD2. Trimming at V came to 1 base and at J to 6 bases, leaving 3 bases not matched to a gene. Germline CDR1 and CDR2: SGHKS and YYEKEE (reference sequence). This CDR3 is 16 amino acids long. The CDR3 DNA reads TGTGCCAGCAGCTTGCGGGGGACTAGCGGGAGCAATGAGCAGTTCTTC. Amino acids: CASSLRGTSGSNEQFF.

CDR3 protein: CSVPLAGGLYNEQFF. CDR3 nucleotides: TGCAGCGTCCCTCTAGCGGGAGGACTCTACAATGAGCAGTTCTTC. The chain couples TRBV29-1 to TRBJ2-1; 11 bases align to TRBD2. The CDR3 has 15 amino acids. CDR1 is SQVTM and CDR2 is ANQGSEA in the germline V gene. Trimming cost V 6 bases and J 3 bases; bases outside gene matches: 7.

The rearrangement links TRBV5-4 to TRBJ2-7; D might be TRBD1 (6 bases). Germline lookup yields CDR1 SGHNT and CDR2 YYREEE (reference sequence). The CDR3 has 14 amino acids. Trimming left V 0 bases short and J 5 bases short, with 12 bases between. The CDR3 sequence: CASSLAGVFDEQYF. In DNA form, the CDR3 reads TGTGCCAGCAGCTTGGCAGGGGTTTTCGACGAGCAGTACTTC.

The genes are TRBV7-2 and TRBJ1-2; D remains unclear. V was cut by 4 bases and J by 0 bases, with 9 bases left in between. The CDR3 covers 14 residues. CDR1 and CDR2 (germline): SGHTA, FQGNSA. The DNA for the CDR3 is TGTGCCAGCAGCTCTGGGCCTTCTAACTATGGCTACACCTTC. Residues: CASSSGPSNYGYTF.

The rearrangement uses TRBV4-1 and TRBJ1-1, with D hard to call. This CDR3 has 16 amino acids. Per the germline V gene, CDR1 is MGHRA and CDR2 is YSYEKL. Trimming pared 0 bases from V and 0 bases from J, leaving 11 bases between. CDR3 residues: CASSQDPSGMNTEAFF. CDR3 DNA: TGCGCCAGCAGCCAAGATCCCTCAGGCATGAACACTGAAGCTTTCTTT.

This clone was seen a handful of times. The chain is built from TRBV11-2 and TRBJ1-2; a weak D match, TRBD1 (6 bases). The CDR3 spans 14 residues. Trimming took off 0 bases at V and 5 bases at J, with 10 bases between the two ends. Per germline, CDR1 SGHAT and CDR2 FQNNGV. The CDR3 spells CASSLDHQGYGYTF. The CDR3 DNA reads as TGTGCCAGCAGCTTAGATCATCAGGGGTATGGCTACACCTTC.

The genes are TRBV5-8 and TRBJ2-3; a weak D match, TRBD2 (6 bases). Trimming left V 0 bases short and J 3 bases short, with 14 bases between. The CDR3 runs 16 residues. Germline V gene data show CDR1 as SGHTS and CDR2 as YDEGEE. CDR3 in amino acids: CASSLGDSGSTDTQYF. The CDR3, as DNA: TGTGCCAGCAGCTTGGGTGATAGCGGATCAACAGATACGCAGTATTTT.

Points on this clone: Other nucleotide sequences in the sample specify the same CDR3. The rearrangement uses TRBV18 and TRBJ2-7, with D tentatively TRBD1 (5 bases). Trimming stripped 3 bases from V and 3 bases from J, with 9 bases between. The CDR3 totals 13 residues. In germline, CDR1 is KGHSH, CDR2 LQKENI. CDR3 protein: CASSPRQGYEQYF. CDR3 bases: TGTGCCAGCTCACCCAGGCAGGGCTACGAGCAGTACTTC.

The gene calls are TRBV10-2 and TRBJ1-5; maybe TRBD1 (6 bases). This CDR3 has 17 residues. The ends were cut back, 3 bases at V and 0 bases at J, with 15 bases in the middle. Germline V CDR1 and CDR2: WSHSY, SAAADI. This CDR3 is CASSDPPHRDSNQPQHF. DNA of the CDR3: TGCGCCAGCAGTGATCCCCCCCACAGGGATAGCAATCAGCCCCAGCATTTT.

V usage is TRBV30 and J usage is TRBJ1-2, with TRBD1 identical over 9 bases. The V and J ends lost 3 bases and 8 bases, in that order; junction bases with no gene match: 13. This CDR3 comprises 15 residues. Germline CDR1 GTSNPN, CDR2 SVGIG (reference sequence). The CDR3 sequence: CAWRGDREYAAGYTF. The CDR3 DNA is TGTGCCTGGAGGGGGGACAGGGAGTACGCAGCCGGCTACACCTTC.

The V gene is TRBV11-2, the J gene TRBJ2-1, with TRBD2 as a possible D gene (6 bases). Trimming cost V 2 bases and J 5 bases, with 22 bases left between them. This CDR3 comprises 18 residues. CDR1 and CDR2 from the germline V gene are SGHAT and FQNNGV. This CDR3 reads CASSLLPPGAGGNNEQFF. The CDR3 nucleotides read TGTGCCAGCAGCTTACTGCCCCCGGGAGCGGGCGGGAACAATGAGCAGTTCTTC.

V and J are TRBV6-5 and TRBJ2-1; D perhaps matches TRBD2 (6 bases). Germline CDR1 MNHEY, CDR2 SVGAGI. The V gene lost 8 bases and the J gene lost 4 bases, with 15 bases spanning the gap. The CDR3 is 14 residues long. For the CDR3, the DNA is TGTGCCAGCGGGATGGGACTCGGATACAATGAGCAGTTCTTC. Amino acids: CASGMGLGYNEQFF.

With respect to this clone: The identical CDR3 is also encoded by other nucleotide sequences in the sample. The genes are TRBV6-5 and TRBJ1-4; 8 nucleotides line up with TRBD1. Germline lookup yields CDR1 MNHEY and CDR2 SVGAGI. V was pared by 6 bases and J by 4 bases, with 4 bases of the junction left unmatched. The CDR3 runs to 14 residues. DNA for the CDR3: TGTGCCAGCAGCCGGACAGGGCTTAATGAAAAACTGTTTTTT. The encoded protein is CASSRTGLNEKLFF.

V and J are TRBV19 and TRBJ2-2, with TRBD2 matching over 7 bases. Germline CDR1 is LNHDA and CDR2 is SQIVND (reference sequence). This CDR3 is 11 amino acids long. Germline trimming cut 10 bases from V and 6 bases from J; bases unmatched to any gene: 2. The chain's CDR3 is CATRGAGELFF. DNA for the CDR3: TGTGCCACCCGGGGGGCCGGGGAGCTGTTTTTT.

V and J are TRBV4-1 and TRBJ2-3; tentatively, D is TRBD2 (5 bases). The germline V gene encodes CDR1 MGHRA and CDR2 YSYEKL. V lost 3 bases, J lost 4 bases, and 20 bases lay in between. This CDR3 comprises 17 residues. CDR3 in amino acids: CASSQIGLGAGADTQYF. In DNA form, the CDR3 reads TGCGCCAGCAGCCAGATTGGACTTGGCGCCGGGGCAGATACGCAGTATTTT.

V usage is TRBV6-1 and J usage is TRBJ2-3, with TRBD1 identical over 7 bases. The ends lost 2 bases at V and 1 base at J; junction bases unmatched: 3. Germline lookup yields CDR1 MNHNS and CDR2 SASEGT. This CDR3 is built from 15 residues. CDR3 sequence: CASSEPGQGTDTQYF. CDR3 in DNA: TGTGCCAGCAGTGAACCCGGACAGGGCACAGATACGCAGTATTTT.

Here the CDR3 DNA reads TGTGCCAGCAGCCAAGAAACAGGGGTGCCCCTCCACTTT. It yields the protein CASSQETGVPLHF. The chain couples TRBV14 to TRBJ1-6, with 7 positions matching TRBD1. Germline CDR1 is SGHDN and CDR2 is FVKESK. V was pared by 0 bases and J by 13 bases, with 3 bases of the junction left unmatched. The CDR3 length is 13 residues.

The chain is built from TRBV4-1 and TRBJ1-3, with a tentative D call TRBD1 (6 bases). CDR3 length equals 16 residues. The germline CDR1 and CDR2 sequences are MGHRA and YSYEKL. The V end was cut by 5 bases, the J end by 1 base, with 15 bases between. The CDR3 is CASSAYTGLSGNTIYF. CDR3 coding DNA: TGCGCCAGCAGCGCATACACAGGGCTGTCTGGAAACACCATATATTTT.

On this clone itself: As the CDR3 is not closed by the conserved phenylalanine or tryptophan, this likely results from a read error. The DNA is left out, because the CDR3 cannot be placed on it with certainty; the CDR3 is given as TCRdb lists it. The chain employs TRBV27 and TRBJ1-1; the D call in the table, TRBD1, was not verified against the DNA. Ends included, the CDR3 has 10 residues. Looked up from germline, CDR1 is MNHEY and CDR2 is SMNVEV (reference sequence). CDR3 region: CASSIRNRML.